This TCR beta chain was sequenced during a study of cytomegalovirus exposure and HLA in healthy donors. This CDR3 spans 13 amino acids. The germline V gene encodes CDR1 MDHEN and CDR2 SYDVKM. After removal of 6 bases from V and 7 bases from J, the junction contained 9 bases not matched to a gene. The PCR made use of 60 Vbeta and 13 Jbeta primers. The assay was immunoSEQ multiplex PCR, and TCRdb's table has in-frame clones only and misses some. The sample includes about 130,000 clones. Points from the study as a whole: TCR beta V- and J-gene trimming, according to a later analysis, was linked to a missense DCLRE1C variant. Generally TCR sequences proved uncommon, though certain public TCRs appeared in numerous donors.

In regard to this clone: What it binds is unknown.

The chain joins TRBV28 to TRBJ2-7, with TRBD1 matching 7 bases. This receptor was obtained from a woman between 40 and 55 years old in good health and CMV-seronegative. The sample was PBMCs. The CDR3 DNA reads as TGTGCCAGCAGCTTCATCAGGGGGACAGAGCAGTACGTC. This encodes CASSFIRGTEQYV.